This is a list of T cell receptor beta chains from one sample in a study of PD-L1 blockade in urothelial cancer. TCRdb's copy holds only in-frame clones and misses some; the assay was immunoSEQ multiplex PCR. The top ten clones hold approximately 14% of a sample with 56,000 or so clones, approximately 85% of them seen once. Sequences were derived from PBMCs, sampled around atezolizumab (anti-PD-L1) treatment. Receptors were obtained from a man between 65 and 85 years old with urothelial cancer. The CDR3 runs from the conserved cysteine through the conserved F or W. The order of the fields is V gene, D gene, J gene, clone size, CDR3 DNA, CDR3 protein. A D gene is named only where the DNA matches it firmly. Some rows have no size entry. The others give once, few or many, or a class for an expanded clone.

V gene: TRBV6-1; D gene: NA; J gene: TRBJ2-5; clone size: NA; CDR3 DNA: TGTGCCAGCAGTGGAGGTGGGTTGGGTGGAGAGACCCAGTACTTC; CDR3 protein: CASSGGGLGGETQYF
V gene: TRBV11-3; D gene: NA; J gene: TRBJ1-1; clone size: NA; CDR3 DNA: TGTGCCAGCAGCATTCTATCTACGACTGAAGCTTTCTTT; CDR3 protein: CASSILSTTEAFF
V gene: TRBV5-1; D gene: TRBD1; J gene: TRBJ1-2; clone size: NA; CDR3 DNA: TGCGCCAGCAGCTTGGAGGGACAGGGGGACTATGGCTACACCTTC; CDR3 protein: CASSLEGQGDYGYTF
V gene: TRBV5-1; D gene: NA; J gene: TRBJ1-1; clone size: NA; CDR3 DNA: TGCGCCAGCAGTTCCGAAACAGTGAACACTGAAGCTTTCTTT; CDR3 protein: CASSSETVNTEAFF
V gene: TRBV29-1; D gene: TRBD2; J gene: TRBJ2-7; clone size: NA; CDR3 DNA: TGCAGCGCGATACTAGCGGGAGGTAGGAGCTACGAGCAGTACTTC; CDR3 protein: CSAILAGGRSYEQYF
V gene: TRBV21-1; D gene: NA; J gene: TRBJ2-1; clone size: few; CDR3 DNA: TGTGCCAGCAGCCCCCGCGGGGAGGGGTCCTACAATGAGCAGTTCTTC; CDR3 protein: CASSPRGEGSYNEQFF
V gene: TRBV30; D gene: NA; J gene: TRBJ1-2; clone size: NA; CDR3 DNA: TGTGCCTGGAGTGTACTCCAACAGGGCGGCTACACCTTC; CDR3 protein: CAWSVLQQGGYTF
V gene: TRBV30; D gene: NA; J gene: TRBJ1-4; clone size: NA; CDR3 DNA: TGTGCCAGGGGGGGCCTTAATGAAAAACTGTTTTTT; CDR3 protein: CARGGLNEKLFF
V gene: TRBV6-1; D gene: NA; J gene: TRBJ1-2; clone size: NA; CDR3 DNA: TGTGCCAGCAGTGAAACCCCTGTAGGGACTGCGAATGACTATGGCTACACCTTC; CDR3 protein: CASSETPVGTANDYGYTF
V gene: TRBV21-1; D gene: NA; J gene: TRBJ2-2; clone size: few; CDR3 DNA: TGTGCCAGCAGCATAAATCTGATGACTAGCGGGAGGTCCTCCGGGGAGCTGTTTTTT; CDR3 protein: CASSINLMTSGRSSGELFF
V gene: TRBV7-6; D gene: NA; J gene: TRBJ2-1; clone size: NA; CDR3 DNA: TGTGCCATTGCACAGGGTAACAATGAGCAGTTCTTC; CDR3 protein: CAIAQGNNEQFF
V gene: TRBV11-2; D gene: TRBD1; J gene: TRBJ2-2; clone size: NA; CDR3 DNA: TGTGCCAGCAGCCCTCTGGGTTCGTGGACAGGGGTGGCCGGGGAGCTGTTTTTT; CDR3 protein: CASSPLGSWTGVAGELFF
V gene: TRBV7-9; D gene: NA; J gene: TRBJ2-7; clone size: NA; CDR3 DNA: TGTGCCAGCAGCCTTACTGGGGAGGAGCAGTACTTC; CDR3 protein: CASSLTGEEQYF
V gene: TRBV29-1; D gene: TRBD1; J gene: TRBJ2-6; clone size: NA; CDR3 DNA: TGCAGCGTCCGGGACAGGACCTCTGGGGCCAACGTCCTGACTTTC; CDR3 protein: CSVRDRTSGANVLTF
V gene: TRBV29-1; D gene: TRBD1; J gene: TRBJ2-1; clone size: NA; CDR3 DNA: TGCAGCGTGGCACAGGGGTACAATGAGCAGTTCTTC; CDR3 protein: CSVAQGYNEQFF
V gene: TRBV2; D gene: TRBD1; J gene: TRBJ1-1; clone size: NA; CDR3 DNA: TGTGCCAGCAGACGACAGGGGGCCACTGAAGCTTTCTTT; CDR3 protein: CASRRQGATEAFF
V gene: TRBV6-6; D gene: NA; J gene: TRBJ1-4; clone size: NA; CDR3 DNA: TGTGCCAGCAGGGATCCACAGGGATCGAATGAAAAACTGTTTTTT; CDR3 protein: CASRDPQGSNEKLFF
V gene: TRBV10-3; D gene: TRBD1; J gene: TRBJ2-1; clone size: few; CDR3 DNA: TGTGCCATCAGTGCCTCACATTCACAGGGGGCCTTTCGGAATGAGCAGTTCTTC; CDR3 protein: CAISASHSQGAFRNEQFF
V gene: TRBV7-9; D gene: NA; J gene: TRBJ2-7; clone size: few; CDR3 DNA: TGTGCCAGCACCGAGACAGCCGGCGAGCAGTACTTC; CDR3 protein: CASTETAGEQYF
V gene: TRBV27; D gene: TRBD1; J gene: TRBJ1-1; clone size: few; CDR3 DNA: TGTGCCAGCAGTAGATGGGACAGGGGGAGGACTGAAGCTTTCTTT; CDR3 protein: CASSRWDRGRTEAFF
V gene: TRBV4-2; D gene: TRBD1; J gene: TRBJ1-1; clone size: NA; CDR3 DNA: TGTGCCAGCAGCCAGGTGGGACAGCAGAACACTGAAGCTTTCTTT; CDR3 protein: CASSQVGQQNTEAFF
V gene: TRBV11-2; D gene: NA; J gene: TRBJ2-2; clone size: NA; CDR3 DNA: TGTGCCAGCAGCCCTCAGAATACCGGGGAGCTGTTTTTT; CDR3 protein: CASSPQNTGELFF
V gene: TRBV19; D gene: NA; J gene: TRBJ1-4; clone size: NA; CDR3 DNA: TGTGCCAGTAGTGGCACAGGTAGGGAAAAACTGTTTTTT; CDR3 protein: CASSGTGREKLFF
V gene: TRBV28; D gene: TRBD2; J gene: TRBJ2-7; clone size: NA; CDR3 DNA: TGTGCCAGCAGTTTTGGGCCGCGACTAGCGGGAGCCTACGAGCAGTACTTC; CDR3 protein: CASSFGPRLAGAYEQYF
V gene: TRBV6-5; D gene: TRBD1; J gene: TRBJ1-5; clone size: NA; CDR3 DNA: TGTGCCAGCAGCCCCCGGACAGGCTTCAATCAGCCCCAGCATTTT; CDR3 protein: CASSPRTGFNQPQHF